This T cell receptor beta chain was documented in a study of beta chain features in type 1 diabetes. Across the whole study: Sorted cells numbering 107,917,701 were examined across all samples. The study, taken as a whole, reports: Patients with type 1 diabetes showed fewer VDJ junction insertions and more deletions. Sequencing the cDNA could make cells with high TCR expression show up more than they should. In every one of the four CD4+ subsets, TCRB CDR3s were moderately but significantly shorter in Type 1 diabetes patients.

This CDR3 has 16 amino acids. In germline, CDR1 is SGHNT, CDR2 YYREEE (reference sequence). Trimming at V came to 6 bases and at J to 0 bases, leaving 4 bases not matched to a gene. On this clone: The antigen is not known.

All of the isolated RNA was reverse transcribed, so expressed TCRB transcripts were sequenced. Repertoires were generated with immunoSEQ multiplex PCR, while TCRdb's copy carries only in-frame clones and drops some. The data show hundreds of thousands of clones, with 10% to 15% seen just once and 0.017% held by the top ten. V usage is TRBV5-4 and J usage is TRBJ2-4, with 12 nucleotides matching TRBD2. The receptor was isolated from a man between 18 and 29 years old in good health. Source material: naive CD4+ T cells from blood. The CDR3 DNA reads TGTGCCAGCACACTAGCGGGAGGTGGAGCCAAAAACATTCAGTACTTC. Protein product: CASTLAGGGAKNIQYF.